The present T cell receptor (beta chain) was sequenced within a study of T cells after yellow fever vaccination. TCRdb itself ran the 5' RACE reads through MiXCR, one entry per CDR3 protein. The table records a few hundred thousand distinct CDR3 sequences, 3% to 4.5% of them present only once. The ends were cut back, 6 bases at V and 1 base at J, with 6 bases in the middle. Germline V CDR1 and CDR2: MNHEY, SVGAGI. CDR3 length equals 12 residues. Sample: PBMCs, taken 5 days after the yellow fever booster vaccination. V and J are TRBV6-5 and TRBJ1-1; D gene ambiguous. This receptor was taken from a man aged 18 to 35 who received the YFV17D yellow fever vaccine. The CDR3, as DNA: TGTGCCAGCAGGGACCCGAACACTGAAGCTTTCTTT. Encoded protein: CASRDPNTEAFF.